This TCR beta chain came from a study of CD8 T cells in ankylosing spondylitis. This clonotype appeared a few times. TCRdb analysed the 5' RACE reads with MiXCR anew, one entry per CDR3 protein. The sample has fewer than 150,000 distinct CDR3 sequences; 7% to 8% are singletons. Trimming removed 5 bases at V and 4 bases at J, with 11 bases between. The CDR3 length is 13 residues. Germline CDR1 is ENHRY and CDR2 is SYGVKD. This chain connects TRBV10-3 to TRBJ1-1, with D possibly TRBD1 on 6 matching bases. The source is a female donor with ankylosing spondylitis or in good health (not recorded which). Sequenced: blood, either unsorted or a sorted T cell fraction (not recorded which). Here the CDR3 reads CAISPGGITEAFF. The CDR3 DNA is TGTGCCATCAGTCCGGGGGGCATCACTGAAGCTTTCTTT.